This T cell receptor beta chain was sequenced during a study of identical twins. This clonotype was seen repeatedly, ten times or more. This CDR3 is built from 17 residues. Germline CDR1 LGHNA, CDR2 YNFKEQ. Germline trimming cut 7 bases from V and 4 bases from J; bases unmatched to any gene: 10. Via MiXCR, TCRdb re-called the 5' RACE reads, giving one row per CDR3 protein. Of hundreds of thousands of distinct CDR3 sequences listed, approximately 6% are singletons. This sequence originates from a man between 18 and 35 years old in good health. Material: naive T cells sorted from blood. This chain uses TRBV4-2 with TRBJ2-3, with 14 bases matching TRBD2. DNA of the CDR3: TGTGCCAGCACCCCAATGGGGACTAGCGGGAGATCAGATACGCAGTATTTT. Protein sequence: CASTPMGTSGRSDTQYF.